These 15 T cell receptor beta chains were sequenced from one sample in a study of blood T cells in healthy people across ages. The second PCR ran about 6 to 11 cycles with a sample-barcoded 5' primer and J-beta primers. TCRdb independently ran MiXCR on the 5' RACE reads; one entry per CDR3 protein. Of 650,000 to 1,000,000 distinct CDR3 sequences listed, around 36% are singletons. Sequencing was done on a sample of blood. Receptors originate from a man younger than 35 in good health.

The rearrangement links TRBV7-9 to TRBJ1-4; 12 nucleotides line up with TRBD1. V was clipped by 5 bases and J by 8 bases; unmatched bases: 9. The CDR3 loop spans 16 amino acids. Germline values: CDR1 SEHNR, CDR2 FQNEAQ (reference sequence). The CDR3 sequence: CASSPKGQGAREKLFF. The CDR3, as DNA: TGTGCCAGCAGCCCAAAGGGACAGGGGGCGCGCGAAAAACTGTTTTTT.

This clonotype has at least ten counts. The chain has TRBV4-3 and TRBJ2-3, with D tentatively TRBD1 (6 bases). V lost 0 bases and J 0 bases, leaving 13 bases between the germline ends. CDR1 LGHNA and CDR2 YSLEER come from the germline V gene. The CDR3 sequence is 17 residues long. CDR3 protein: CASSQDFAGVSTDTQYF. The CDR3 DNA is TGCGCCAGCAGCCAAGATTTCGCAGGGGTCAGCACAGATACGCAGTATTTT.

The chain uses TRBV6-2 or TRBV6-3 and TRBJ2-3; 10 positions match TRBD1. CDR1 is MNHEY, CDR2 SVGEGT, per germline. V lost 2 bases to trimming and J lost 3 bases; unmatched junction nucleotides: 2. The CDR3 length is 15 residues. The CDR3 bases are TGTGCCAGCAGTTACGACAGGGGGCGGACAGATACGCAGTATTTT. The encoded protein is CASSYDRGRTDTQYF.

This clonotype has a count of ten or more. J is TRBJ2-4 and V is TRBV20-1; D gene unclear. CDR3 size: 15 residues. Trimming stripped 1 base from V and 1 base from J, with 11 bases between. Looked up from germline, CDR1 is DFQATT and CDR2 is SNEGSKA (reference sequence). CDR3 bases: TGCAGTGCTAGAGTCTTTGGCGAGGCCAAAAACATTCAGTACTTC. Residues: CSARVFGEAKNIQYF.

V and J are TRBV19 and TRBJ2-1; the D gene is possibly TRBD1 (6 bases). This CDR3 is 17 amino acids long. Looked up from germline, CDR1 is LNHDA and CDR2 is SQIVND (reference sequence). V was shortened by 6 bases and J by 0 bases, with 18 bases between the two germline ends. CDR3 bases: TGTGCCAGTAGCCCTTTGGGTGGGGGCAGCTCCTACAATGAGCAGTTCTTC. Its protein is CASSPLGGGSSYNEQFF.

CDR3 in amino acids: CASSASGGKNIQYF. DNA of the CDR3: TGTGCCAGCAGCGCTAGCGGGGGGAAAAACATTCAGTACTTC. The chain uses TRBV9 and TRBJ2-4; 11 positions match TRBD2. The CDR3 runs to 14 residues. CDR1 and CDR2 (germline): SGDLS, YYNGEE. Germline trimming cut 3 bases from V and 4 bases from J; bases unmatched to any gene: 0.

The chain couples TRBV10-3 to TRBJ2-7, with 7 bases fitting TRBD2. V was clipped by 10 bases and J by 1 base; unmatched bases: 10. Germline V CDR1 and CDR2: ENHRY, SYGVKD. CDR3 length: 14 amino acids. The CDR3 here is CATKLASQSYEQYF. CDR3 bases: TGTGCCACCAAACTAGCGTCCCAATCCTACGAGCAGTACTTC.

V usage is TRBV6-6 and J usage is TRBJ2-1; 7 bases agree with TRBD2. CDR1 and CDR2 (germline): MNHNY, SVGAGI (reference sequence). This CDR3 region has 13 residues. Germline trimming cut 6 bases from V and 8 bases from J; bases unmatched to any gene: 7. This CDR3 reads CASSQTSWDEQFF. The CDR3 DNA reads TGTGCCAGCAGCCAGACTAGCTGGGATGAGCAGTTCTTC.

This clonotype showed up just a few times. The DNA of the CDR3 is TGCGCCAGCAGAGAGGGCCGTGCAACTAATGAAAAACTGTTTTTT. Translation gives CASREGRATNEKLFF. This chain uses TRBV5-1 with TRBJ1-4, with D unclear. Per germline, CDR1 SGHRS and CDR2 YFSETQ. The CDR3 runs to 15 residues. V lost 5 bases to trimming and J lost 0 bases, with 11 bases between them.

The chain joins TRBV4-1 to TRBJ2-6; D is tentatively TRBD1 or TRBD2 (5 bases each). CDR3 length: 17 residues. Deletions cut 3 bases from V and 0 bases from J, with 12 bases between. CDR1 and CDR2 (germline): MGHRA, YSYEKL. CDR3 DNA: TGCGCCAGCAGCCAGAGACTGGGGGTCTCTGGGGCCAACGTCCTGACTTTC. This translates into CASSQRLGVSGANVLTF.

Details on this clonotype: With a much larger clone just one base away, this may be a read error. This chain uses TRBV12-3 or TRBV12-4 with TRBJ1-2; D possibly corresponds to TRBD1 (5 bases). Deletions cut 5 bases from V and 2 bases from J, with 12 bases between. The CDR3 consists of 14 residues. CDR3 DNA sequence: TGTGCCAGCAGTGTTATCTCAGGGAACTATGGCTACACCTTC. Translated: CASSVISGNYGYTF.

The chain couples TRBV19 to TRBJ2-1; the match to TRBD2 covers 13 bases. The length of the CDR3 is 13 residues. The J segment lost 15 bases and the V segment lost 5 bases, leaving 7 bases of the junction unmatched. From germline, CDR1 is LNHDA and CDR2 SQIVND (reference sequence). The CDR3 nucleotides read TGTGCCAGTAGTCCCGGACTAGCGGGGGATCCGTTCTTC. This encodes CASSPGLAGDPFF.

This clonotype was detected only a few times. The chain couples TRBV11-2 to TRBJ2-7, with 7 bases matching TRBD2. The CDR3 is 13 amino acids. Unmatched junction bases numbered 8, after V lost 5 bases and J lost 7 bases. Germline CDR1 reads SGHAT; CDR2 reads FQNNGV. The CDR3 region is CASSQTSSNEQYF. The CDR3 region has the DNA TGTGCCAGCAGCCAGACTAGCAGCAATGAGCAGTACTTC.

Regarding this clonotype: The junction and the germline gene differ at one end; a read error may be behind it. The chain couples TRBV12-3 or TRBV12-4 to TRBJ2-3; D perhaps matches TRBD1 (5 bases). The CDR3 is 13 residues long. This CDR3 reads CVSRNQGTDTQYF. The CDR3 coding sequence is TGTGTCAGCAGAAATCAGGGAACAGATACGCAGTATTTT.

The chain links TRBV12-3 or TRBV12-4 to TRBJ1-1; unclear D gene. V shed 6 bases and J shed 6 bases, with 11 bases lying between them. CDR3 length: 12 residues. The CDR3 region has the DNA TGTGCCAGCAGGTCGAATACCGCTGAAGCTTTCTTT. As protein: CASRSNTAEAFF.